Shown below are 18 T cell receptor beta chains from a single sample sequenced in a study of Graves' ophthalmopathy and Graves' hyperthyroidism. The TCR beta CDR3 regions underwent amplification from RNA transcripts. Investigators did first-round RT-PCR with HTBI primers, then second-round multiplex PCR. In TCRdb, the multiplex PCR reads were re-called with MiXCR into one record per CDR3 protein. Altogether about 15,000 distinct CDR3 sequences are present, roughly 50% being singletons, with the ten largest covering roughly 50%. Sequences were obtained from peripheral blood. These receptors were taken from a woman aged 30 to 39 with Graves' ophthalmopathy.

A remark on this clonotype: The germline gene is not matched at one end of the junction; a read error may be the cause. The rearrangement links TRBV4-3 to TRBJ1-4, with D unresolved. The CDR3 contains 15 residues. From germline, CDR1 is LGHNA and CDR2 YSLEER. CDR3 sequence reads: CANSQGWGEGEKLFF. DNA of the CDR3: TGCGCCAACAGCCAAGGGTGGGGAGAAGGAGAAAAACTGTTTTTT.

Details on this clonotype: Likely a read error: the CDR3 ends without its conserved phenylalanine or tryptophan. The chain employs TRBV6-5 and TRBJ2-5; TRBD1 might be the D (7 bases). V was clipped by 2 bases and J by 7 bases, with 8 bases between them. Germline V gene lookup returns CDR1 MNHEY and CDR2 SVGAGI. This CDR3 is 12 amino acids long. In DNA, the CDR3 is TGTGCCAGCAGTTACCAGGGGGGGACCCAGTACTGC. Amino acid sequence: CASSYQGGTQYC.

V usage is TRBV20-1 and J usage is TRBJ2-7, with D perhaps matching TRBD2 (5 bases). Germline CDR1 and CDR2: DFQATT and SNEGSKA (reference sequence). The V and J ends lost 0 bases and 4 bases respectively, with 19 bases between them. This CDR3 spans 16 amino acids. DNA of the CDR3: TGCAGTGCTAGAGATGGGAGCAGTGGGAATTTGTACGAGCAGTACTTC. It translates to CSARDGSSGNLYEQYF.

This clonotype was counted many times. The chain uses TRBV20-1 and TRBJ2-1; D gene uncertain. Trimming left V 3 bases short and J 0 bases short, with 9 bases between. This CDR3 region has 14 residues. In germline, CDR1 is DFQATT, CDR2 SNEGSKA (reference sequence). The CDR3 region is CSASGKNSYNEQFF. The CDR3 DNA reads TGCAGTGCTAGCGGCAAAAACTCCTACAATGAGCAGTTCTTC.

The chain combines TRBV15 with TRBJ2-3; unclear D gene. The CDR3 length is 18 residues. Trimming removed 0 bases at V and 6 bases at J, with 22 bases between. Germline V gives CDR1 LNHNV, CDR2 YYDKDF (reference sequence). The CDR3 DNA is TGTGCCACCAGCAGAGATGATGATTTGGGATCAGTAAGGGATACGCAGTATTTT. Translating gives CATSRDDDLGSVRDTQYF.

Only a few counts were recorded for this clonotype. The chain links TRBV20-1 to TRBJ2-3, with D tentatively TRBD2 (6 bases). CDR1 and CDR2 from the germline V gene are DFQATT and SNEGSKA (reference sequence). The CDR3 extends over 13 amino acids. The V gene lost 4 bases and the J gene lost 4 bases, with 12 bases spanning the gap. The CDR3 sequence: CSAKRTGADTQYF. Written as DNA, the CDR3 is TGCAGTGCTAAAAGAACGGGAGCAGATACGCAGTATTTT.

In its sample, this clonotype was seen a few times. The genes are TRBV5-4 and TRBJ1-2; D remains ambiguous. The germline V and J ends were trimmed by 4 bases and 5 bases, with 12 bases remaining between them. The germline V gene encodes CDR1 SGHNT and CDR2 YYREEE (reference sequence). The CDR3 runs 13 residues. In DNA form, the CDR3 reads TGTGCCAGCAGCCAAGCCGGGGTGTATGGCTACACCTTC. Amino acids: CASSQAGVYGYTF.

In regard to this clonotype: Compared with germline, one end of the junction differs, possibly owing to a read error. The rearrangement uses TRBV7-9 and TRBJ2-3; D remains ambiguous. Germline CDR1 SEHNR, CDR2 FQNEAQ (reference sequence). The CDR3 consists of 13 residues. Here the CDR3 DNA reads TGCGCCAGCAGCCCTGGCGTACAGGATACGCAGTATTTT. This gives the protein CASSPGVQDTQYF.

This clonotype is labeled as medium-sized. The genes are TRBV7-3 and TRBJ2-2; TRBD2 aligns across 7 bases. Germline V CDR1 and CDR2: SGHTA, FQGTGA. The CDR3 sequence is 16 residues long. V lost 7 bases and J lost 0; bases outside the gene matches: 8. CDR3 amino acids: CASTPGGGANTGELFF. For the CDR3, the DNA is TGTGCCAGCACCCCGGGGGGAGGGGCGAACACCGGGGAGCTGTTTTTT. The full variable domain, its missing parts supplied by reference TRBV7-3 and TRBJ2-2, is GAGVSQTPSNKVTEKGKYVELRCDPISGHTALYWYRQSLGQGPEFLIYFQGTGAADDSGLPNDRFFAVRPEGSVSTLKIQRTERGDSAVYLCASTPGGGANTGELFFGEGSRLTVL.

The table lists this clonotype with many counts. This sequence may be a read error, since a much larger clone differs from it by one base. No conserved phenylalanine or tryptophan ends this CDR3, so it is likely a read error. The chain combines TRBV19 with TRBJ2-7; tentative D call: TRBD1 (6 bases). The CDR3 is 13 amino acids. With 9 bases removed from V and 2 bases from J, the gap between germline ends came to 14 bases. Germline V CDR1 and CDR2: LNHDA, SQIVND (reference sequence). In DNA, the CDR3 is TGTGCCAGCGGGGTAGGGGGAACCTACGAGCAGTACCTC. This sequence encodes CASGVGGTYEQYL.

As to this clonotype: This may be a read error, as it is one base from a much larger clone. V gene TRBV3-1 combines with J gene TRBJ1-4; a weak D match, TRBD1 (5 bases). This CDR3 comprises 17 residues. Germline CDR1 and CDR2: LGHDT and YNNKEL (reference sequence). CDR3 in amino acids: CASSQGRGAGTNKKLFF. Here the CDR3 DNA reads TGTGCCAGCAGCCAAGGGAGAGGGGCTGGAACTAATAAAAAACTGTTTTTT.

The chain combines TRBV7-9 with TRBJ2-1; 7 nucleotides match TRBD2. The V and J ends lost 6 bases and 7 bases, in that order; junction bases with no gene match: 9. The CDR3 consists of 14 residues. Germline-derived CDR1 and CDR2 are SEHNR and FQNEAQ (reference sequence). The CDR3 DNA sequence: TGTGCCAGCAGTCGGGGCGGGAGACCGAATGAGCAGTTCTTC. This encodes CASSRGGRPNEQFF.

In regard to this clonotype: One end of the junction varies from germline; a read error may be responsible. The CDR3 DNA reads TGTGCCGGCAGCCCCGGAGGGGATACGCAGTATTTT. It encodes CAGSPGGDTQYF. The V call is TRBV11-2, the J call TRBJ2-3; possibly TRBD2 for D (6 bases). The CDR3 consists of 12 residues. Germline lookup yields CDR1 SGHAT and CDR2 FQNNGV.

This clonotype showed up many times. The chain has TRBV25-1 and TRBJ2-1; perhaps TRBD2 as D (6 bases). V shed 3 bases and J shed 2 bases, with 11 bases lying between them. There are 15 residues in the CDR3. CDR1 and CDR2 from the germline V gene are MGHDK and SYGVNS. CDR3 region: CASSDGSGAYNEQFF. The CDR3 DNA reads as TGTGCCAGCAGTGACGGTAGCGGAGCCTACAATGAGCAGTTCTTC.

This clonotype appeared a few times. CDR3 protein: CSATTSGATYEQYF. Written as DNA, the CDR3 is TGCAGTGCAACGACTAGCGGGGCAACCTACGAGCAGTACTTC. The chain has TRBV20-1 and TRBJ2-7; 11 bases agree with TRBD2. Germline V gene data show CDR1 as DFQATT and CDR2 as SNEGSKA (reference sequence). The V gene end was trimmed by 6 bases and the J gene end by 2 bases; junction bases not matched to a gene: 6. The CDR3 has 14 residues.

This clonotype occurred once. The genes are TRBV5-6 and TRBJ1-3; D is perhaps TRBD1 (6 bases). Germline V gene sequence: CDR1 SGHDT, CDR2 YYEEEE. Trimming removed 0 bases at V and 8 bases at J, with 15 bases between. This CDR3 spans 15 amino acids. DNA of the CDR3: TGTGCCAGCAGCTTGGGCCTCTCAGGGGCGGACACCATATATTTT. Protein: CASSLGLSGADTIYF.

This clonotype is labeled medium-sized. The chain is built from TRBV6-6 and TRBJ1-5; D is uncertain. The CDR3 runs 12 residues. In germline, CDR1 is MNHNY, CDR2 SVGAGI (reference sequence). The V gene lost 2 bases and the J gene lost 9 bases, with 8 bases spanning the gap. CDR3 region: CASSYPSLPQHF. CDR3 nucleotide sequence: TGTGCCAGCAGTTACCCCTCTTTGCCCCAGCATTTT.

The sample holds many counts of this clonotype. The J gene is TRBJ2-2, the V gene TRBV4-1, with TRBD2 matching 14 bases. CDR1 MGHRA and CDR2 YSYEKL come from the germline V gene. With V trimmed by 2 bases and J by 6 bases, 2 bases remained unmatched. The CDR3 spans 16 residues. CDR3 DNA sequence: TGCGCCAGCAGCCAACGGGGACTAGCGGGAGCCGGGGAGCTGTTTTTT. It codes for CASSQRGLAGAGELFF.